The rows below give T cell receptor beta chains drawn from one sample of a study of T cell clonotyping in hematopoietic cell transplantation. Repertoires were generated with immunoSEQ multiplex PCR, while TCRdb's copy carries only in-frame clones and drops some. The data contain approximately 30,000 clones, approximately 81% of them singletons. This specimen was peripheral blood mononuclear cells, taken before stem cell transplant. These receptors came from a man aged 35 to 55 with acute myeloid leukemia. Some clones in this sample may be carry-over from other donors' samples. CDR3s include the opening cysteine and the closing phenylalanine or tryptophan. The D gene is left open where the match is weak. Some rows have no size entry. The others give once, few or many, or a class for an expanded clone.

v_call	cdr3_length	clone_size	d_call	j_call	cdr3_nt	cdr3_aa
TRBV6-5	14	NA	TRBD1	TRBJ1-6	TGTGCCAGCAGTACCCCAGGGGGCCGGTCACCCCTCCACTTT	CASSTPGGRSPLHF
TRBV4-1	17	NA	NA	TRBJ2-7	TGCGCCAGCAGCCTCGGGGCTAGCGCCTCTGTTCCCTACGAGCAGTACTTC	CASSLGASASVPYEQYF
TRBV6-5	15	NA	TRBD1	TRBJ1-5	TGTGCCAGCAGTTACTCGGGGACAGGCTCACAGCCCCAGCATTTT	CASSYSGTGSQPQHF
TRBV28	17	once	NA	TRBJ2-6	TGTGCCAGCAGTCTGGACAGATGGACGTCTGGGGCCAACGTCCTGACTTTC	CASSLDRWTSGANVLTF
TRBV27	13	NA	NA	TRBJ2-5	TGTGCCAGCAGTTCGGGCGAACAAGAGACCCAGTACTTC	CASSSGEQETQYF
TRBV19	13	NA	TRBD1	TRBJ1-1	TGTGCCAGTAGTATTCCTGACAGGGCGGCAGCTTTCTTT	CASSIPDRAAAFF
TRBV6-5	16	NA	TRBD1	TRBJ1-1	TGTGCCAGCAGTTACTCGAGCGTGTACAGGGGCACTGAAGCTTTCTTT	CASSYSSVYRGTEAFF
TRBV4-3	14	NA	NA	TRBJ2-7	TGCGCCAGCAGCCTAGGGACGGATTCCTACGAGCAGTACTTC	CASSLGTDSYEQYF
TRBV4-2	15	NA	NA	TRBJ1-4	TGTGCCAGCAGAGGGTTTCATGCGGCGAATGAAAAACTGTTTTTT	CASRGFHAANEKLFF
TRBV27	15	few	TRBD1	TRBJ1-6	TGTGCCAGCAGCGTAGGACAGGGATCCAATTCACCCCTCCACTTT	CASSVGQGSNSPLHF
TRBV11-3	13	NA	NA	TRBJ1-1	TGTGCCAGCAGCTTCGGGGGAGGCACTGAAGCTTTCTTT	CASSFGGGTEAFF
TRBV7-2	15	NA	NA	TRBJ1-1	TGTGCCAGCAGCTTAGCAGACAGGAGAAACACTGAAGCTTTCTTT	CASSLADRRNTEAFF
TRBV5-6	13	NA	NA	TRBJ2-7	TGTGCCAGCAGCTTCGGTAAACCCTACGAGCAGTACTTC	CASSFGKPYEQYF
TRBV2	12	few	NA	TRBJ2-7	TGTGCCAGCAGTGAATCAGGGAACGAGCAGTACTTC	CASSESGNEQYF
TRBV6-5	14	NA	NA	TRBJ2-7	TGTGCCAGCAGTTACCGGCAGAAAGACTACGAGCAGTACTTC	CASSYRQKDYEQYF
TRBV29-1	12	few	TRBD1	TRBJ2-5	TGCAGCGCCTTGACAGGGCGGGAGACCCAGTACTTC	CSALTGRETQYF
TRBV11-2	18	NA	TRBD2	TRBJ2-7	TGTGCCAGCAGTCTCACGGCGGCTTCCAGCGGGAGTTTCTACGAGCAGTACTTC	CASSLTAASSGSFYEQYF
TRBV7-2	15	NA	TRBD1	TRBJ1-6	TGTGCCAGCAGCCCGAGGACAGGGACGGGTTCACCCCTCCACTTT	CASSPRTGTGSPLHF
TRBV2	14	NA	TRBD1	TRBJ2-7	TGTGCCAGCAGAGCCCTGGACAGGGCCCACGAGCAGTACTTC	CASRALDRAHEQYF
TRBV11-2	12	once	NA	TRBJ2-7	TGTGCCAGCAGATCAGGGGTCCACGAGCAGTACTTC	CASRSGVHEQYF
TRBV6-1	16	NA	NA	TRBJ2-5	TGTGCCAGCAGTGAAGACGACAGGCTCTACCAAGAGACCCAGTACTTC	CASSEDDRLYQETQYF
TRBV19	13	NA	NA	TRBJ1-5	TGTGCCAGTAGTGGACGGGACAATCAGCCCCAGCATTTT	CASSGRDNQPQHF
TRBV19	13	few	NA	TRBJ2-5	TGTGCCAGTAATCGGGCTAGGCAAGAGACCCAGTACTTC	CASNRARQETQYF
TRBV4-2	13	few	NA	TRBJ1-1	TGTGCCAGCAGCCAGAGTCCCAACACTGAAGCTTTCTTT	CASSQSPNTEAFF
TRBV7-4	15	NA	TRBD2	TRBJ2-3	TGTGCCAGCAGCCCGGGACTAGCGCTCACAGATACGCAGTATTTT	CASSPGLALTDTQYF
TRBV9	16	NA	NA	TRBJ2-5	TGTGCCAGCAGCGTAGAACCAGGGATAACAGTAGAGACCCAGTACTTC	CASSVEPGITVETQYF
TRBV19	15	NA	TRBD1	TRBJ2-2	TGTGCCAGTAGTCTGACAGGGGTCGGGACCGGGGAGCTGTTTTTT	CASSLTGVGTGELFF
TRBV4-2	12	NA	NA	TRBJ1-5	TGTGCCAGCAGCCAAGACCCAGGGCCCCAGCATTTT	CASSQDPGPQHF
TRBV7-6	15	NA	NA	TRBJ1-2	TGTGCCAGCAGCCCCTCCCAGGGTTCCCCATATGGCTACACCTTC	CASSPSQGSPYGYTF
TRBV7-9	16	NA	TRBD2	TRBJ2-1	TGTGCCAGCAGCGAGCTTCTAGCGGCCCCCTACAATGAGCAGTTCTTC	CASSELLAAPYNEQFF
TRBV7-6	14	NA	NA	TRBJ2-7	TGTGCCAGCAGCTTAGGCGGCGGCACCTACGAGCAGTACTTC	CASSLGGGTYEQYF
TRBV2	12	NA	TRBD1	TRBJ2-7	TGTGCCGCCCGACAGGGGGATGACGAGCAGTACTTC	CAARQGDDEQYF
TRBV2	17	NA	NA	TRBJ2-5	TGTGCCAGCAGTGACGGCTTCAACAGTAAGGTCGTCGAGACCCAGTACTTC	CASSDGFNSKVVETQYF
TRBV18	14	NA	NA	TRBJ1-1	TGTGCCAGCTCACTGTTTTTGGGGGACACTGAAGCTTTCTTT	CASSLFLGDTEAFF
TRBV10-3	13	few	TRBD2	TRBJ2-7	TGTGCCATCAGTGAATGGTGGGGGGGCGAGCAGTACTTC	CAISEWWGGEQYF
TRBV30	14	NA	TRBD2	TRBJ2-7	TGTGCCTGTAAAGCCCTAAGCGGGAGGGACGAGCAGTACTTC	CACKALSGRDEQYF
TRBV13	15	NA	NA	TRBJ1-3	TGTGCCAGCAGCCCCCACCAGGGGAGAGCGAACACCATATATTTT	CASSPHQGRANTIYF
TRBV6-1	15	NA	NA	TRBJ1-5	TGTGCCAGCAGAATGACAGTATGGAGCAATCAGCCCCAGCATTTT	CASRMTVWSNQPQHF
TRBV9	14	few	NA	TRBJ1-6	TGTGCCAGCAGCGTAGAAGCGTATAATTCACCCCTCCACTTT	CASSVEAYNSPLHF
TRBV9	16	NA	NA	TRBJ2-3	TGTGCCAGCAGCGTAGAACGGGGGAGCGTGACAGATACGCAGTATTTT	CASSVERGSVTDTQYF
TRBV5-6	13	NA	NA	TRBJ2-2	TGTGCCAGCACCGCGGGACTCACCGGGGAGCTGTTTTTT	CASTAGLTGELFF
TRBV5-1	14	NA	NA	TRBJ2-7	TGCGCCAGCAGCCTCCGACGGGGATCCTACGAGCAGTACTTC	CASSLRRGSYEQYF
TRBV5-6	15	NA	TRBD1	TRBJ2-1	TGTGCCAGCAGCTTGGAACAGGGGACGTACAATGAGCAGTTCTTC	CASSLEQGTYNEQFF
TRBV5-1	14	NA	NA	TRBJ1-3	TGCGCCAGCAGCTTAGACAGCACGTCGAACACCATATATTTT	CASSLDSTSNTIYF
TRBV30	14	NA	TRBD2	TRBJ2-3	TGTGCCTGGATCGGGGGGGGCCAGTCAGATACGCAGTATTTT	CAWIGGGQSDTQYF
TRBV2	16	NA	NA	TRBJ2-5	TGTGCCAGCAGTGAAGCGCTGGGCGGGGCGTCAGAGACCCAGTACTTC	CASSEALGGASETQYF
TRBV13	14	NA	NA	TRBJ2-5	TGTGCCAGCAGCTTTTGGCAGAACCAAGAGACCCAGTACTTC	CASSFWQNQETQYF
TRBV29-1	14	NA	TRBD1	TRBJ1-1	TGCAGCGTGGGATCAGGGGGCATGAACACTGAAGCTTTCTTT	CSVGSGGMNTEAFF
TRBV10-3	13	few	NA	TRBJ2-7	TGTGCCATCAGTGGTCCCCAGGGAGGCGAGCAGTACTTC	CAISGPQGGEQYF
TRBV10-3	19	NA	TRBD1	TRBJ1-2	TGTGCCATCAGTCCGGGCCTCTCCCCGAAACAGGGGCTTAGTCTGGGCTACACCTTC	CAISPGLSPKQGLSLGYTF
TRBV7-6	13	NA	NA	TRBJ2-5	TGTGCCAGCAGCTTAGGGCTTGGCGAGACCCAGTACTTC	CASSLGLGETQYF
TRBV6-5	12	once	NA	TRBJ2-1	TGTGCCAGCAGTAACTCCTACAATGAGCAGTTCTTC	CASSNSYNEQFF
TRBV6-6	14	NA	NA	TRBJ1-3	TGTGCCAGTACCCCTCGGCAGTCTGGAAACACCATATATTTT	CASTPRQSGNTIYF
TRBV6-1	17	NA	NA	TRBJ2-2	TGTGCCAGCAGTGAGGGGGGGACAGCCGGGTACACCGGGGAGCTGTTTTTT	CASSEGGTAGYTGELFF